The 23 T cell receptor beta chains in this list originate from one sample, sequenced in a study of cytomegalovirus exposure and HLA in healthy donors. In the PCR, 60 Vbeta and 13 Jbeta primers were used. Clones were read by immunoSEQ multiplex PCR, and TCRdb kept only the in-frame ones, dropping some. The sample holds about 180,000 clones, 76% seen once. Sequencing was performed on PBMCs. The receptors derive from a man aged 18 to 35 in good health and CMV-seronegative.

This rearrangement joins TRBV11-1 to TRBJ2-4; D is undetermined. Per the germline V gene, CDR1 is SGHAT and CDR2 is FQDESV (reference sequence). The CDR3 runs 13 residues. The germline V and J ends were trimmed by 0 bases and 10 bases, with 10 bases remaining between them. The CDR3 here is CASSLASDRIQYF. DNA for the CDR3: TGTGCCAGCAGCTTAGCGAGCGATCGGATTCAGTACTTC.

This chain joins TRBV6-1 and TRBJ1-5; 10 bases agree with TRBD1. The CDR3 consists of 14 residues. V lost 6 bases and J lost 6; bases outside the gene matches: 5. Germline CDR1 is MNHNS and CDR2 is SASEGT. CDR3 protein: CASRTGGGAQPQHF. CDR3 bases: TGTGCCAGCAGGACAGGGGGCGGTGCTCAGCCCCAGCATTTT.

The chain couples TRBV5-1 to TRBJ2-5, with 10 bases lining up with TRBD1. The CDR3 is 14 amino acids. The germline V gene has CDR1 SGHRS and CDR2 YFSETQ. Trimming at V came to 4 bases and at J to 2 bases, leaving 2 bases not matched to a gene. As DNA, the CDR3 is TGCGCCAGCAGCACGGACAGGGGGCAAGAGACCCAGTACTTC. This gives the protein CASSTDRGQETQYF.

The chain recombines TRBV7-9 with TRBJ1-3; 7 bases are a match to TRBD1. The CDR3 length is 18 residues. J was trimmed by 6 bases and V by 2 bases; bases with no gene match: 16. Germline assignment: CDR1 SEHNR and CDR2 FQNEAQ (reference sequence). CDR3 amino acids: CASSLRGARQGFENTIYF. The CDR3 coding sequence is TGTGCCAGCAGCTTAAGGGGAGCGAGACAGGGTTTCGAAAACACCATATATTTT.

There are a few counts of this clone. The CDR3 loop reads CASSLGRGAGNTIYF. CDR3 DNA: TGCGCCAGCAGTTTAGGCAGGGGAGCTGGAAACACCATATATTTT. The chain uses TRBV4-1 and TRBJ1-3; D might be TRBD1 (6 bases). Germline V gene lookup returns CDR1 MGHRA and CDR2 YSYEKL. The CDR3 spans 15 residues. V was shortened by 6 bases and J by 2 bases, with 14 bases between the two germline ends.

This chain joins TRBV19 and TRBJ1-1, with 8 bases identical to TRBD1. The length of the CDR3 is 12 residues. The V and J ends lost 7 bases and 7 bases, in that order; junction bases with no gene match: 5. CDR1 and CDR2 from the germline V gene are LNHDA and SQIVND (reference sequence). As DNA, the CDR3 is TGTGCCAGTAACCCTGGGACAGGTGAAGCTTTCTTT. Protein: CASNPGTGEAFF.

The J gene is TRBJ2-5, the V gene TRBV6-1, with TRBD1 matching 7 bases. The CDR3 has 13 amino acids. CDR1 is MNHNS and CDR2 is SASEGT in the germline V gene. After removal of 7 bases from V and 4 bases from J, the junction contained 6 bases not matched to a gene. In DNA form, the CDR3 reads TGTGCCAGCAATGGACAGGTAGGAGAGACCCAGTACTTC. Protein: CASNGQVGETQYF.

This clone was seen a single time. V gene TRBV29-1 combines with J gene TRBJ2-1; TRBD1 aligns across 9 bases. The length of the CDR3 is 12 residues. Per the germline V gene, CDR1 is SQVTM and CDR2 is ANQGSEA. The CDR3 protein is CGGQGSGNEQFF. The DNA of the CDR3 is TGCGGGGGACAGGGCAGTGGGAATGAGCAGTTCTTC.

This clone was counted once. The chain combines TRBV6-6 with TRBJ2-3, with TRBD2 matching 7 bases. V was clipped by 2 bases and J by 4 bases; unmatched bases: 3. The CDR3 is made up of 14 amino acids. CDR1 and CDR2 from the germline V gene are MNHNY and SVGAGI (reference sequence). CDR3 in amino acids: CASSYLRGADTQYF. The CDR3 region has the DNA TGTGCCAGCAGTTACCTCCGGGGGGCAGATACGCAGTATTTT.

The chain recombines TRBV28 with TRBJ2-7, with 11 bases fitting TRBD1. Germline V lookup: CDR1 MDHEN, CDR2 SYDVKM. CDR3 length: 17 amino acids. V gave up 5 bases and J gave up 6 bases; unmatched junction bases: 15. The CDR3 DNA is TGTGCCAGCAGTACACGTGGGGGACAGGGGGTTTTAAGCGAGCAGTACTTC. Residues: CASSTRGGQGVLSEQYF.

The chain combines TRBV28 with TRBJ1-2; 9 nucleotides match TRBD1. CDR3 length equals 14 residues. Trimming removed 6 bases from V and 10 bases from J; junction bases left unmatched: 12. Germline V CDR1 and CDR2: MDHEN, SYDVKM. As DNA, the CDR3 is TGTGCCAGCAGGGAAACAGGACAGGGGAATGTCTACACCTTC. It specifies CASRETGQGNVYTF.

The V gene is TRBV5-4, the J gene TRBJ2-5; 7 nucleotides line up with TRBD2. This CDR3 comprises 15 residues. The V gene's germline CDR1 is SGHNT and CDR2 YYREEE (reference sequence). The junction had 7 bases not matched to a gene; V was cut back by 4 bases and J by 1 base. The CDR3 nucleotides are TGTGCCAGCAGCCGTAATCGGGGGGTCCAAGAGACCCAGTACTTC. It translates to CASSRNRGVQETQYF. The entire variable domain, with the rest obtained from reference TRBV5-4 and TRBJ2-5, is as follows: ETGVTQSPTHLIKTRGQQVTLRCSSQSGHNTVSWYQQALGQGPQFIFQYYREEENGRGNFPPRFSGLQFPNYSSELNVNALELDDSALYLCASSRNRGVQETQYFGPGTRLLVL.

Only a few counts were recorded for this clone. The genes are TRBV2 and TRBJ2-1; 9 positions agree with TRBD1. The trim removed 1 base at V and 4 bases at J, leaving 5 bases unmatched. The CDR3 runs 16 residues. In germline, CDR1 is SNHLY, CDR2 FYNNEI. CDR3 coding DNA: TGTGCCAGCAGTGAAGTGGGGACAGGGAGGTACAATGAGCAGTTCTTC. Translated, it gives CASSEVGTGRYNEQFF.

The V and J genes are TRBV6-1 and TRBJ1-2; D gene unclear. The V end was cut by 5 bases, the J end by 1 base, with 8 bases between. The V gene's germline CDR1 is MNHNS and CDR2 SASEGT. The CDR3 is 13 amino acids. CDR3 in amino acids: CASSPSVNYGYTF. CDR3 bases: TGTGCCAGCAGTCCGAGCGTTAACTATGGCTACACCTTC.

Only a few counts were recorded for this clone. The chain couples TRBV11-2 to TRBJ2-1; D may be TRBD1 (6 bases). This CDR3 has 14 residues. CDR1 is SGHAT and CDR2 is FQNNGV in the germline V gene. With 4 bases removed from V and 10 bases from J, the gap between germline ends came to 17 bases. The CDR3 spells CASSSQGQSGEQFF. The CDR3, as DNA: TGTGCCAGCAGCTCTCAGGGACAATCCGGAGAGCAGTTCTTC.

This chain joins TRBV21-1 and TRBJ1-2; no DNA check was done on the table's D call, TRBD1. TRBV21-1 corresponds to a pseudogene. This CDR3 spans 14 amino acids. The CDR3: CASSKGKGDYGYTF. CDR3 nucleotides: TGTGCCAGCAGCAAAGGTAAGGGGGACTATGGCTACACCTTC.

The chain joins TRBV2 to TRBJ2-1; D possibly corresponds to TRBD2 (6 bases). Germline CDR1 reads SNHLY; CDR2 reads FYNNEI. Trimming removed 3 bases from V and 4 bases from J, with 7 bases in between. This CDR3 comprises 13 residues. The CDR3 DNA follows: TGTGCCAGCAGTGAGGGACTGTACAATGAGCAGTTCTTC. This gives the protein CASSEGLYNEQFF.

The rearrangement uses TRBV2 and TRBJ2-3; D might be TRBD1 (5 bases). The V end was cut by 8 bases, the J end by 3 bases, with 15 bases between. The CDR3 covers 14 residues. Germline CDR1 reads SNHLY; CDR2 reads FYNNEI. Written as DNA, the CDR3 is TGTGCCAGCGGGCCCCAGGGAATGACAGATACGCAGTATTTT. Its protein is CASGPQGMTDTQYF.

Only a few counts were recorded for this clone. This rearrangement joins TRBV10-3 to TRBJ1-4; 7 nucleotides align to TRBD1. This CDR3 is built from 16 residues. Germline values: CDR1 ENHRY, CDR2 SYGVKD. V lost 6 bases and J lost 4; bases outside the gene matches: 11. The CDR3 coding sequence is TGTGCCATCAGAGACCCCGAGGACAGGAATAATGAAAAACTGTTTTTT. As protein: CAIRDPEDRNNEKLFF.

This clone was observed a handful of times. The chain employs TRBV19 and TRBJ2-5; 7 positions match TRBD1. Per germline, CDR1 LNHDA and CDR2 SQIVND (reference sequence). Unmatched junction bases numbered 7, after V lost 7 bases and J lost 5 bases. The CDR3 contains 13 residues. The CDR3 bases are TGTGCCAGTAACCAGGGGGTGACTGAGACCCAGTACTTC. Protein product: CASNQGVTETQYF.

The rearrangement uses TRBV7-3 and TRBJ1-2; TRBD1 is a possible D gene (6 bases). The germline gives CDR1 SGHTA, CDR2 FQGTGA. Trimming pared 0 bases from V and 6 bases from J, leaving 14 bases between. The CDR3 totals 15 residues. The CDR3 DNA is TGTGCCAGCAGCTTAACGTACAGGGCCATCCATGGCTACACCTTC. This gives the protein CASSLTYRAIHGYTF.

The chain carries TRBV4-2 and TRBJ2-1; D not resolved. The CDR3 loop spans 16 amino acids. From germline, CDR1 is LGHNA and CDR2 YNFKEQ. The germline V and J ends were trimmed by 1 base and 0 bases, with 10 bases remaining between them. CDR3 bases: TGTGCCAGCAGCCAAGTCGGCGGTGGCTCCTACAATGAGCAGTTCTTC. Translation: CASSQVGGGSYNEQFF.

In this sample, this clone turned up once. This chain uses TRBV6-1 with TRBJ2-7, with D possibly matching TRBD1 (5 bases). V gave up 7 bases and J gave up 7 bases, with 14 bases separating them. The CDR3 sequence is 12 residues long. CDR1 is MNHNS, CDR2 SASEGT, per germline. The CDR3 region is CASTMGPVEQYF. The DNA for the CDR3 is TGTGCCAGCACCATGGGGCCTGTAGAGCAGTACTTC.